The clone carrying this T cell receptor beta chain is deemed medium-sized (0.01 to 0.1%). The data were obtained in a study of blood T cell repertoires in COVID-19. The V segment lost 5 bases and the J segment 2 bases; nucleotides outside the gene matches: 9. The germline V gene has CDR1 LNHDA and CDR2 SQIVND (reference sequence). This CDR3 is 16 amino acids long. Participants in the exposed group had met a COVID-19 case in the 2 weeks before joining the study. The data were produced by immunoSEQ multiplex PCR, yet TCRdb's version contains in-frame clones alone and is incomplete. The sample lists over 200,000 clones; approximately 88% were seen once.

The sample comprised PBMCs or T cells enriched from blood (not recorded which). The source of this sequence is a woman aged 25 to 45 who had been exposed to COVID-19. The J gene is TRBJ2-7, the V gene TRBV19; 10 nucleotides line up with TRBD1. The CDR3 DNA reads TGTGCCAGTAGTCGGCGCGGGACAGGGGAACCCTACGAGCAGTACTTC. This translates into CASSRRGTGEPYEQYF.